This entry concerns a single T cell receptor (beta chain). The CDR3 covers 15 residues. Germline values: CDR1 SGHNT, CDR2 YYREEE (reference sequence). The ends were cut back, 2 bases at V and 4 bases at J, with 15 bases in the middle. The data derive from a study of cytomegalovirus exposure and HLA in healthy donors. In the PCR, 60 Vbeta and 13 Jbeta primers were used. Only in-frame clones appear in the TCRdb table, and some are missing; sequencing was by immunoSEQ multiplex PCR. The sample lists about 160,000 clones, around 80% occurring once. The receptor comes from a man over 45 in good health and CMV-seropositive. The chain couples TRBV5-4 to TRBJ1-1; a weak D match, TRBD1 (6 bases). Material: PBMCs. As DNA, the CDR3 is TGTGCCAGCAGCTTCAGGGGTTATGGTGGCACTGAAGCTTTCTTT. Translation: CASSFRGYGGTEAFF.